This TCR beta chain was sequenced in a study of T cell changes during pregnancy in multiple sclerosis. Data came from immunoSEQ multiplex PCR; TCRdb stores just in-frame clones and leaves some out. The sample holds roughly 33,000 clones, about nine tenths seen once. Looked up from germline, CDR1 is SGHTA and CDR2 is FQGTGA. CDR3 length equals 15 residues. The V and J ends lost 5 bases and 4 bases, in that order; junction bases with no gene match: 6. The chain carries TRBV7-3 and TRBJ2-3, with 10 bases matching TRBD2. Source: CD4+ T cells from peripheral blood mononuclear cells, taken in the third trimester of pregnancy. The TCR sequence derives from a female donor in good health, enrolled as a control in a pregnancy study. CDR3 DNA sequence: TGTGCCAGCAGCCGGGCAGCGGGAGGGCCAGATACGCAGTATTTT. This gives the protein CASSRAAGGPDTQYF.